This T cell receptor beta chain comes out of a study of control samples from healthy donors and cancer patients. Here immunoSEQ multiplex PCR was the method, and the copy in TCRdb shows in-frame clones only, minus some. The table lists about 170,000 clones, just under 95% of them singletons, with about 4% in the top ten. This sequence originates from a woman aged 60-75 years in good health. Sample: blood.

The CDR3, as DNA: TGTGCCAGCAGCGTAGACAATGGGGACATCCCCGGGGGCTACACCTTC. Its protein product is CASSVDNGDIPGGYTF. This chain links TRBV9 with TRBJ1-2; D possibly corresponds to TRBD1 (6 bases). Germline values: CDR1 SGDLS, CDR2 YYNGEE. This CDR3 comprises 16 residues. Trimming shortened V by 0 bases and J by 8 bases, and 20 bases separated the two germline ends.